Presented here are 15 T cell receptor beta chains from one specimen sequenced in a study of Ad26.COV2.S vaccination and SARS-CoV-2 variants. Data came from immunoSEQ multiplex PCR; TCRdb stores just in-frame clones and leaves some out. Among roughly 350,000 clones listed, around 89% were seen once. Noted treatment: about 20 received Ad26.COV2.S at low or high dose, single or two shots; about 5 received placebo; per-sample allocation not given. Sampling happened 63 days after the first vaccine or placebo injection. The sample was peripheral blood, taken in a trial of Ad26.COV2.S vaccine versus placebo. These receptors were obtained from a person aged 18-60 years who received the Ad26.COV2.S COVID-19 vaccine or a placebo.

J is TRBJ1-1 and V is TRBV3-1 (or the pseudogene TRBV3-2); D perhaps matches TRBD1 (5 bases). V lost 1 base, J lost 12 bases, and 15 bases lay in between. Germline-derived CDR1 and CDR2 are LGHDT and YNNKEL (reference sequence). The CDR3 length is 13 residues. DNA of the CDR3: TGTGCCAGCAGCCAAGTCAATCGGGGCTTTTCTTTCTTT. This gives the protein CASSQVNRGFSFF.

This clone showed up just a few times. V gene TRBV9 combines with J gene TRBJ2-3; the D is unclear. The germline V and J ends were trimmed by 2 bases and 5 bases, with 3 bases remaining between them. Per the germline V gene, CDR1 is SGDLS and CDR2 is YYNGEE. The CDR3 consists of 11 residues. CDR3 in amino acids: CASSVGDTQYF. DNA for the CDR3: TGTGCCAGCAGCGTCGGAGATACGCAGTATTTT.

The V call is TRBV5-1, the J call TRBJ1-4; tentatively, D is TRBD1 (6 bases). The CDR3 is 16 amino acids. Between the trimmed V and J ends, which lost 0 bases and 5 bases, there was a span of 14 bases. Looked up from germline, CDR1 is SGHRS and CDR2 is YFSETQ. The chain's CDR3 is CASSLGWGAGNEKLFF. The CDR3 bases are TGCGCCAGCAGCTTGGGTTGGGGGGCCGGAAATGAAAAACTGTTTTTT.

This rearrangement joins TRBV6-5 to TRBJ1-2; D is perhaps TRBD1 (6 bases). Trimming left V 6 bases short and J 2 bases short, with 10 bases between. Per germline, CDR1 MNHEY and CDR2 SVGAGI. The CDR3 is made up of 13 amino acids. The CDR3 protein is CASSVGQNYGYTF. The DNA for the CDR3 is TGTGCCAGCAGCGTTGGACAGAACTATGGCTACACCTTC.

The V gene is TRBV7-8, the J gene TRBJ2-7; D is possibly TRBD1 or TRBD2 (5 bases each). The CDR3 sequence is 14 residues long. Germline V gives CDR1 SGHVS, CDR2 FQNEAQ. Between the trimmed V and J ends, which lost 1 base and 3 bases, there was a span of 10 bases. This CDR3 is CASSLVRDGYEQYF. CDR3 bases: TGTGCCAGCAGCTTAGTCCGGGACGGCTACGAGCAGTACTTC.

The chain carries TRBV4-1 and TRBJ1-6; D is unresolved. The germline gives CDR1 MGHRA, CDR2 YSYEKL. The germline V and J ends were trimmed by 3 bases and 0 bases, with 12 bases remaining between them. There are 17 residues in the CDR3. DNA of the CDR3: TGCGCCAGCAGCCAGAACACGGCCAGCTCCTATAATTCACCCCTCCACTTT. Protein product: CASSQNTASSYNSPLHF.

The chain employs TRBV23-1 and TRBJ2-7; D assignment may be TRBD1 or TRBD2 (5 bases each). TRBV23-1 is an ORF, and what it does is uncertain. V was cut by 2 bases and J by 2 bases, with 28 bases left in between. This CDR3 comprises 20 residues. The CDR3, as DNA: TGCGCCAGCAGTCAAAACCCCACCGGGACGACGGGAAGACCACCCTACGAGCAGTACTTC. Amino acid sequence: CASSQNPTGTTGRPPYEQYF.

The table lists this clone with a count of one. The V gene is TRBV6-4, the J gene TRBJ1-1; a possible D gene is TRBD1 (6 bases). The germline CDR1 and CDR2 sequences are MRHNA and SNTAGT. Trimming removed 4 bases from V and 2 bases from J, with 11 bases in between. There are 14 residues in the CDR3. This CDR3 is CASSADSKNTEAFF. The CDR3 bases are TGTGCCAGCAGTGCGGACAGTAAAAACACTGAAGCTTTCTTT.

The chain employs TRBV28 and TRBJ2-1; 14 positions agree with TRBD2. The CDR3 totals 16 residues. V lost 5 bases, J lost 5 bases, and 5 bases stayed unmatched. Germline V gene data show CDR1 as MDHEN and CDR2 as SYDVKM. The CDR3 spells CASSKPGLAGDNEQFF. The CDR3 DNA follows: TGTGCCAGCAGTAAGCCGGGACTAGCGGGAGACAATGAGCAGTTCTTC.

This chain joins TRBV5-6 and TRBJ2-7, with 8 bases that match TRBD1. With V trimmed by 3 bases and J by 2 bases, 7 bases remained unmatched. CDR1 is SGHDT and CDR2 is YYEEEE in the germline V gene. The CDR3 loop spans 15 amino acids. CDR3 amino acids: CASSWDGTGTYEQYF. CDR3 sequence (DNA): TGTGCCAGCAGCTGGGACGGGACAGGCACCTACGAGCAGTACTTC.

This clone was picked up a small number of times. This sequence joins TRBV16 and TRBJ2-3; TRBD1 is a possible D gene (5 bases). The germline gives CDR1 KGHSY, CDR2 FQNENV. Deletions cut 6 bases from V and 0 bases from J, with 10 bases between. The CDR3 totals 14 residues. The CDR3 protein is CASRDSPSTDTQYF. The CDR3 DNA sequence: TGTGCCAGCAGAGACAGCCCTAGCACAGATACGCAGTATTTT. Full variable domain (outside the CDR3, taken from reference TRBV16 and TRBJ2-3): GEEVAQTPKHLVRGEGQKAKLYCAPIKGHSYVFWYQQVLKNEFKFLISFQNENVFDETGMPKERFSAKCLPNSPCSLEIQATKLEDSAVYFCASRDSPSTDTQYFGPGTRLTVL.

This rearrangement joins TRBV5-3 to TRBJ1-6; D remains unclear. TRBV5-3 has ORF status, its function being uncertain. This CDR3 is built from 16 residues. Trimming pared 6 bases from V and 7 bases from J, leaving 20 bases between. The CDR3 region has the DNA TGTGCCAGAAAGTATCTGGCAGACCCTACCAATTCACCCCTCCACTTT. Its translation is CARKYLADPTNSPLHF.

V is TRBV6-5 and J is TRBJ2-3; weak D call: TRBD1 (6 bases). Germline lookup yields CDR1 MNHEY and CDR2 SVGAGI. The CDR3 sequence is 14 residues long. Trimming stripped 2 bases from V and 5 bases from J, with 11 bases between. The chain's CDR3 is CASSYGTGLDTQYF. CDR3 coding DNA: TGTGCCAGCAGTTACGGAACAGGGTTAGATACGCAGTATTTT.

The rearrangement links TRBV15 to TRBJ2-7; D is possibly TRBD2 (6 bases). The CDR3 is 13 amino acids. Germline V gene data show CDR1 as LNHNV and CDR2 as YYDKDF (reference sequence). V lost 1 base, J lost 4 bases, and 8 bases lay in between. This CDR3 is CATSRGEAYEQYF. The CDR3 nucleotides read TGTGCCACCAGCAGAGGGGAGGCGTACGAGCAGTACTTC.

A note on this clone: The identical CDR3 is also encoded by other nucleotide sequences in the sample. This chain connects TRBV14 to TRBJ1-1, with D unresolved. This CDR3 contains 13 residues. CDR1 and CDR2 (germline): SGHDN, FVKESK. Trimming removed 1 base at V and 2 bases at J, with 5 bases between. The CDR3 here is CASSQGPNTEAFF. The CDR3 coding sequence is TGTGCCAGCAGCCAAGGGCCTAACACTGAAGCTTTCTTT.